Each of the 25 T cell receptor beta chains below was sequenced from the same sample in a study of tumor-infiltrating lymphocytes in localized non-small cell lung cancer. Data came from immunoSEQ multiplex PCR; TCRdb stores just in-frame clones and leaves some out. The data show 11,000 to 15,000 clones, 68% seen once. Sequencing was done on a sample of uninvolved lung tissue not adjacent to the tumor. The receptors here all came from a human donor with non-small cell lung cancer.

As concerns this clone: The sample has other DNA sequences that encode this CDR3 too. The rearrangement joins TRBV28 to TRBJ1-2; D is possibly TRBD1 (6 bases). CDR3 length equals 13 residues. Trimming removed 5 bases at V and 5 bases at J, with 12 bases between. Germline CDR1 reads MDHEN; CDR2 reads SYDVKM. The CDR3 spells CASSRGAGYGYTF. In DNA form, the CDR3 reads TGTGCCAGCAGTCGGGGGGCGGGATATGGCTACACCTTC.

The chain combines TRBV6-5 with TRBJ1-2, with TRBD1 identical over 7 bases. Germline V gene data show CDR1 as MNHEY and CDR2 as SVGAGI. The trim removed 6 bases at V and 4 bases at J, leaving 8 bases unmatched. This CDR3 comprises 14 residues. DNA of the CDR3: TGTGCCAGCAGGCCCCAACAGGGGACCTATGGCTACACCTTC. Its translation is CASRPQQGTYGYTF.

V usage is TRBV9 and J usage is TRBJ2-3; the D is unclear. The CDR3 extends over 15 amino acids. CDR1 SGDLS and CDR2 YYNGEE come from the germline V gene. Trimming took 2 bases from V and 4 from J, leaving 14 bases between them. The CDR3 coding sequence is TGTGCCAGCAGCGTCAGCCGAGTCCCGGCAGATACGCAGTATTTT. It translates to CASSVSRVPADTQYF.

This clone was counted a single time. This sequence joins TRBV9 and TRBJ1-1; no definite D call. The V and J ends lost 0 bases and 0 bases respectively, with 3 bases between them. CDR1 and CDR2 (germline): SGDLS, YYNGEE. This CDR3 has 13 residues. The CDR3 region is CASSVALNTEAFF. The CDR3 DNA reads TGTGCCAGCAGCGTAGCACTGAACACTGAAGCTTTCTTT. Filled out from reference TRBV9 and TRBJ1-1, the complete variable domain reads DSGVTQTPKHLITATGQRVTLRCSPRSGDLSVYWYQQSLDQGLQFLIQYYNGEERAKGNILERFSAQQFPDLHSELNLSSLELGDSALYFCASSVALNTEAFFGQGTRLTVV.

The V and J genes are TRBV7-9 and TRBJ1-1; the D is unclear. V lost 5 bases, J lost 0 bases, and 19 bases lay in between. Per the germline V gene, CDR1 is SEHNR and CDR2 is FQNEAQ (reference sequence). CDR3 length: 17 residues. The CDR3 coding sequence is TGTGCCAGCAGCCTAGGGAACCGGCTACAACTGAACACTGAAGCTTTCTTT. This sequence encodes CASSLGNRLQLNTEAFF.

The rearrangement uses TRBV5-4 and TRBJ2-5, with 13 bases fitting TRBD2. J lost 0 bases, V lost 4 bases, and 15 bases had no gene match. Germline V lookup: CDR1 SGHNT, CDR2 YYREEE (reference sequence). This CDR3 contains 20 residues. The CDR3 region has the DNA TGTGCCAGCAGCCTAAGATTTACTAGCGGGAGGGGAGGAGACCAAGAGACCCAGTACTTC. As protein: CASSLRFTSGRGGDQETQYF.

This chain uses TRBV11-3 with TRBJ2-1; the match to TRBD2 covers 7 bases. Germline V gives CDR1 SGHNT, CDR2 YENEEA. The CDR3 consists of 15 residues. The trim removed 0 bases at V and 4 bases at J, leaving 3 bases unmatched. CDR3 protein: CASSLDGGIYNEQFF. CDR3 in DNA: TGTGCCAGCAGCTTAGACGGGGGGATATACAATGAGCAGTTCTTC.

This rearrangement joins TRBV7-2 to TRBJ2-1; tentatively, D is TRBD1 (5 bases). The ends were cut back, 1 base at V and 4 bases at J, with 8 bases in the middle. This CDR3 is 14 amino acids long. Germline V gives CDR1 SGHTA, CDR2 FQGNSA. Here the CDR3 reads CASSLGTTYNEQFF. The CDR3, as DNA: TGTGCCAGCAGCTTAGGGACAACGTACAATGAGCAGTTCTTC.

V usage is TRBV9 and J usage is TRBJ1-2, with a tentative D call TRBD1 (5 bases). The germline V gene has CDR1 SGDLS and CDR2 YYNGEE. The CDR3 consists of 13 residues. The ends were cut back, 1 base at V and 4 bases at J, with 8 bases in the middle. CDR3 bases: TGTGCCAGCAGCGTACGGGACGGCTATGGCTACACCTTC. Its translation is CASSVRDGYGYTF.

This clone showed up just a few times. The chain links TRBV9 to TRBJ2-1, with 10 nucleotides matching TRBD2. The germline V gene has CDR1 SGDLS and CDR2 YYNGEE. The V and J ends lost 0 bases and 4 bases, in that order; junction bases with no gene match: 4. This CDR3 is built from 16 residues. The CDR3: CASSVGLAGGYNEQFF. CDR3 DNA: TGTGCCAGCAGCGTAGGACTAGCGGGCGGGTACAATGAGCAGTTCTTC.

This clone has just a few counts. V gene TRBV5-1 combines with J gene TRBJ1-1, with D tentatively TRBD1 (5 bases). CDR1 and CDR2 (germline): SGHRS, YFSETQ. The CDR3 has 14 residues. Trimming stripped 0 bases from V and 1 base from J, with 7 bases between. The CDR3 DNA reads as TGCGCCAGCAGCTTGGTTGGGGGGAACACTGAAGCTTTCTTT. It is translated as CASSLVGGNTEAFF. The full variable domain, in which reference TRBV5-1 and TRBJ1-1 provide the parts outside the CDR3, is KAGVTQTPRYLIKTRGQQVTLSCSPISGHRSVSWYQQTPGQGLQFLFEYFSETQRNKGNFPGRFSGRQFSNSRSEMNVSTLELGDSALYLCASSLVGGNTEAFFGQGTRLTVV.

V is TRBV5-4 and J is TRBJ2-3, with 9 positions matching TRBD2. Looked up from germline, CDR1 is SGHNT and CDR2 is YYREEE (reference sequence). Trimming took 4 bases from V and 1 from J; bases not matched to a gene: 7. CDR3 length equals 16 residues. Here the CDR3 DNA reads TGTGCCAGCAGCGCGGGACTAGCCGATGGCACAGATACGCAGTATTTT. Its protein product is CASSAGLADGTDTQYF.

The chain joins TRBV7-2 to TRBJ1-2; the match to TRBD1 covers 7 bases. In germline, CDR1 is SGHTA, CDR2 FQGNSA. V gave up 5 bases and J gave up 6 bases; unmatched junction bases: 3. This CDR3 has 12 amino acids. CDR3 coding DNA: TGTGCCAGCAGCGACAGGGTGAATGGCTACACCTTC. This sequence encodes CASSDRVNGYTF.

The CDR3 nucleotides read TGTGCCAGCAGCCAAGCGCGCACTGAGCCCTATGGCTACACCTTC. This sequence encodes CASSQARTEPYGYTF. This sequence joins TRBV16 and TRBJ1-2; no reliable D call. V lost 2 bases and J 4 bases, leaving 14 bases between the germline ends. This CDR3 spans 15 amino acids. Germline V gene sequence: CDR1 KGHSY, CDR2 FQNENV.

This chain uses TRBV4-2 with TRBJ2-3; D perhaps matches TRBD2 (5 bases). The CDR3 covers 12 residues. V dropped 6 bases and J dropped 6 bases, with 10 bases sitting between them. From germline, CDR1 is LGHNA and CDR2 YNFKEQ. Here the CDR3 DNA reads TGTGCCAGCAGGGAGGAGGAGGATACGCAGTATTTT. This gives the protein CASREEEDTQYF.

The chain joins TRBV19 to TRBJ1-1; 7 bases agree with TRBD1. Germline V lookup: CDR1 LNHDA, CDR2 SQIVND (reference sequence). Trimming took 4 bases from V and 0 from J; bases not matched to a gene: 2. This CDR3 region has 14 residues. In nucleotides, the CDR3 is TGTGCCAGTAGTACGGGACAGATGAACACTGAAGCTTTCTTT. Amino acids: CASSTGQMNTEAFF.

The rearrangement joins TRBV6-9 to TRBJ2-7; D possibly uses TRBD1 or TRBD2 (5 bases each). Germline V lookup: CDR1 MNHGY, CDR2 SVAAGI. V was shortened by 5 bases and J by 10 bases, with 12 bases between the two germline ends. The CDR3 is 11 amino acids. The CDR3 region is CASSRRDRQYV. CDR3 coding DNA: TGTGCCAGCAGTCGCCGGGACCGCCAGTACGTC.

The chain has TRBV6-5 and TRBJ1-2; 7 bases align to TRBD1. The CDR3 spans 13 residues. V was pared by 6 bases and J by 6 bases, with 7 bases of the junction left unmatched. Germline assignment: CDR1 MNHEY and CDR2 SVGAGI. This CDR3 reads CASRKQGSNGYTF. The CDR3 region has the DNA TGTGCCAGCAGAAAACAGGGGTCGAATGGCTACACCTTC.

This clone showed up just once. The rearrangement links TRBV28 to TRBJ1-2, with 8 bases matching TRBD1. Germline V gene sequence: CDR1 MDHEN, CDR2 SYDVKM. Trimming took 4 bases from V and 3 from J; bases not matched to a gene: 7. This CDR3 is 15 amino acids long. The CDR3 sequence is CASSSQGQAYYGYTF. The CDR3 nucleotides read TGTGCCAGCAGTTCCCAGGGACAGGCGTACTATGGCTACACCTTC.

The rearrangement links TRBV19 to TRBJ1-5; 8 nucleotides match TRBD1. The CDR3 has 16 amino acids. Germline V CDR1 and CDR2: LNHDA, SQIVND (reference sequence). The V gene end was trimmed by 5 bases and the J gene end by 5 bases; junction bases not matched to a gene: 11. DNA for the CDR3: TGTGCCAGTAGTTTACTGACAGGGGCCTTCGATCAGCCCCAGCATTTT. Translating it yields CASSLLTGAFDQPQHF.

The V call is TRBV9, the J call TRBJ1-4; 7 bases are shared with TRBD1. Germline V CDR1 and CDR2: SGDLS, YYNGEE. Trimming took 4 bases from V and 8 from J; bases not matched to a gene: 5. The CDR3 extends over 13 amino acids. CDR3 loop: CASSRGTEEKLFF. CDR3 bases: TGTGCCAGCAGCAGAGGGACAGAAGAAAAACTGTTTTTT. Looking up the rest from reference TRBV9 and TRBJ1-4 gives the full variable domain: DSGVTQTPKHLITATGQRVTLRCSPRSGDLSVYWYQQSLDQGLQFLIQYYNGEERAKGNILERFSAQQFPDLHSELNLSSLELGDSALYFCASSRGTEEKLFFGSGTQLSVL.

In its sample, this clone was seen a few times. The chain employs TRBV7-3 and TRBJ2-5, with D maybe TRBD2 (6 bases). This CDR3 comprises 20 residues. CDR1 and CDR2 from the germline V gene are SGHTA and FQGTGA. V lost 9 bases to trimming and J lost 2 bases, with 34 bases between them. The CDR3 is CARLPSTSSPGRRRQETQYF. CDR3 nucleotide sequence: TGTGCCAGACTCCCTTCGACCTCCTCACCAGGGAGGCGTCGTCAAGAGACCCAGTACTTC.

The chain couples TRBV28 to TRBJ1-3; 9 bases agree with TRBD1. V was clipped by 6 bases and J by 5 bases; unmatched bases: 8. The CDR3 spans 15 residues. The germline V gene has CDR1 MDHEN and CDR2 SYDVKM. The CDR3 protein is CASSSAGTGRNTIYF. CDR3 bases: TGTGCCAGCAGCTCAGCCGGGACAGGGAGAAACACCATATATTTT.

This clone has only one observation. The gene calls are TRBV5-8 and TRBJ2-7, with a tentative D call TRBD1 (6 bases). The CDR3 consists of 14 residues. The V end lost 4 bases, the J end lost 2 bases, and 13 bases lay between the germline ends. In germline, CDR1 is SGHTS, CDR2 YDEGEE. CDR3 protein: CASSRRGPTYEQYV. In DNA, the CDR3 is TGTGCCAGCAGCCGCAGGGGTCCCACCTACGAGCAGTACGTC.

This clone was seen only once. V and J are TRBV7-2 and TRBJ1-5; the D gene is possibly TRBD1 (6 bases). Per the germline V gene, CDR1 is SGHTA and CDR2 is FQGNSA. The CDR3 has 15 residues. V shed 3 bases and J shed 7 bases, with 16 bases lying between them. The CDR3 DNA follows: TGTGCCAGCAGCTTTATAGCAGGGGAGGGCCAGCCCCAGCATTTT. Its protein is CASSFIAGEGQPQHF.